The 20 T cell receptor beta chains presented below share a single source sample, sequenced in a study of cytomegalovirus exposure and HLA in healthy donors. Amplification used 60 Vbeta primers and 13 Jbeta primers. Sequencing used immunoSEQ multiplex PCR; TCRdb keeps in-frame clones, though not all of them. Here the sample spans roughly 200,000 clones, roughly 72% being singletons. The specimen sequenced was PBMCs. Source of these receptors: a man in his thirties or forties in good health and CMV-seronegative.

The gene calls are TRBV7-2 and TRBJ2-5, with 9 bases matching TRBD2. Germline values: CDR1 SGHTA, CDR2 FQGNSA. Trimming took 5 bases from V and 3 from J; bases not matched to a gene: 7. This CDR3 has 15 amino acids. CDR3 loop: CASSGRASGEETQYF. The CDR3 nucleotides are TGTGCCAGCAGCGGTCGGGCTAGCGGGGAAGAGACCCAGTACTTC.

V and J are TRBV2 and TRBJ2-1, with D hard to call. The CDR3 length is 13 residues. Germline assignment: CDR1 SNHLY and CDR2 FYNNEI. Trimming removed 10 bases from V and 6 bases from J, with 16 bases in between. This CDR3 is CATSYSVGNEQFF. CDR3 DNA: TGTGCCACCAGCTATTCGGTTGGCAATGAGCAGTTCTTC.

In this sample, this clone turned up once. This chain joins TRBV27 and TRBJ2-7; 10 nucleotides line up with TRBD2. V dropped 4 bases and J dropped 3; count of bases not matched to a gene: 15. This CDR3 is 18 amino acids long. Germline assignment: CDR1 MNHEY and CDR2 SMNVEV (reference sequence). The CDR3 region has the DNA TGTGCCAGCAGTTACCGGACTAGCGGAGGGTCCGGTTTCTACGAGCAGTACTTC. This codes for CASSYRTSGGSGFYEQYF.

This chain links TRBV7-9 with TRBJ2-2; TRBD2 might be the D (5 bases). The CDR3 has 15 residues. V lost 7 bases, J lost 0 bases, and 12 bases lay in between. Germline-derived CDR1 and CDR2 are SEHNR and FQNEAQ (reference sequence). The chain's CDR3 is CASTDGLANTGELFF. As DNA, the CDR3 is TGTGCCAGCACCGATGGACTCGCGAACACCGGGGAGCTGTTTTTT. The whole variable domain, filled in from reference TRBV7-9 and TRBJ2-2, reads DTGVSQNPRHKITKRGQNVTFRCDPISEHNRLYWYRQTLGQGPEFLTYFQNEAQLEKSRLLSDRFSAERPKGSFSTLEIQRTEQGDSAMYLCASTDGLANTGELFFGEGSRLTVL.

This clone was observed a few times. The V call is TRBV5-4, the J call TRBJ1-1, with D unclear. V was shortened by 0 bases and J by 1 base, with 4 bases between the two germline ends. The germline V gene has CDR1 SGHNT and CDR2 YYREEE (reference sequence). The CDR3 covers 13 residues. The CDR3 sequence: CASSLEQNTEAFF. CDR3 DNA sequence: TGTGCCAGCAGCTTGGAGCAGAACACTGAAGCTTTCTTT.

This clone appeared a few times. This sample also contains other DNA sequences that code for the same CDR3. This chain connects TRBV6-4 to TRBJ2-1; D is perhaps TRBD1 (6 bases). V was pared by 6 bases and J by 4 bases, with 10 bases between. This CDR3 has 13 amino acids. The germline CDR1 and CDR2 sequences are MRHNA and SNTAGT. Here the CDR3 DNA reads TGTGCCAGCAGCGAAGGACAGTACAATGAGCAGTTCTTC. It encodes CASSEGQYNEQFF.

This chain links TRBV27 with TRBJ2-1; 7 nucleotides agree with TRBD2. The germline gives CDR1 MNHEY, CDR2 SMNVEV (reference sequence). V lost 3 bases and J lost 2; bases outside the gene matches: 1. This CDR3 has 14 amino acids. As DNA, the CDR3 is TGTGCCAGCAGTTTCGGGGGGACCTACAATGAGCAGTTCTTC. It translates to CASSFGGTYNEQFF.

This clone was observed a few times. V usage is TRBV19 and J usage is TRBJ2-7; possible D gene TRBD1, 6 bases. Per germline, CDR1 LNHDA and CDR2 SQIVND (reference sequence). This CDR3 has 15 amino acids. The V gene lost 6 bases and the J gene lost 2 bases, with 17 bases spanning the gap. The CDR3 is CASSVSRDKAYEQYF. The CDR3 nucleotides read TGTGCCAGTAGCGTGTCCCGGGACAAGGCCTACGAGCAGTACTTC.

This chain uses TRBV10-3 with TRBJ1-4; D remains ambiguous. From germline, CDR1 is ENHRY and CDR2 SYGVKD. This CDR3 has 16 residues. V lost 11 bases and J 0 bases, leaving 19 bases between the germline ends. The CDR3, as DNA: TGTGCCTCGAGGCCACACCGTACTGCAACTAATGAAAAACTGTTTTTT. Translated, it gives CASRPHRTATNEKLFF.

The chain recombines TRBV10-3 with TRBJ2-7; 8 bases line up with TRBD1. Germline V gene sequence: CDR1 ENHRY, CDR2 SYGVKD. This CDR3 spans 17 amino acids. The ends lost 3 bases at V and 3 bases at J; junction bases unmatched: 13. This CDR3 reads CAISDGLRGQGVYEQYF. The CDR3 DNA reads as TGTGCCATCAGTGATGGTCTTCGTGGACAGGGAGTCTACGAGCAGTACTTC.

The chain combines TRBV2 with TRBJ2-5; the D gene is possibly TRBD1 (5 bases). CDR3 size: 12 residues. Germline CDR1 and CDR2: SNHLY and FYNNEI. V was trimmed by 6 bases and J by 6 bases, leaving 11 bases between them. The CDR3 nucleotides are TGTGCCAGCAGGACCTTGGGGCAGACCCAGTACTTC. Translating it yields CASRTLGQTQYF. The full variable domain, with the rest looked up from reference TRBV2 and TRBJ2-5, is EPEVTQTPSHQVTQMGQEVILRCVPISNHLYFYWYRQILGQKVEFLVSFYNNEISEKSEIFDDQFSVERPDGSNFTLKIRSTKLEDSAMYFCASRTLGQTQYFGPGTRLLVL.

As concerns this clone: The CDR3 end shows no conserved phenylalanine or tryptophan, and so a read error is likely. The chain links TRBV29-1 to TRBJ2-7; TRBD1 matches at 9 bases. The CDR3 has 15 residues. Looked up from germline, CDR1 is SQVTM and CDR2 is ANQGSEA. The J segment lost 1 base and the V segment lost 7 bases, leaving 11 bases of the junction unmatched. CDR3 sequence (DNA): TGCAGCGCCGGGACAGGGCCACTAGGGTCCTACGAGCAGTACCTC. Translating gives CSAGTGPLGSYEQYL.

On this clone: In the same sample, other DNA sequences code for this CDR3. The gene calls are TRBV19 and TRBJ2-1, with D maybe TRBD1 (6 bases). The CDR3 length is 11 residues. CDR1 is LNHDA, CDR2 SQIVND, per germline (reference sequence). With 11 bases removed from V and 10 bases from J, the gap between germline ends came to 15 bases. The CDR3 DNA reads TGTGCCTCGACCCGAGGGACAGAGCAGTTCTTC. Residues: CASTRGTEQFF.

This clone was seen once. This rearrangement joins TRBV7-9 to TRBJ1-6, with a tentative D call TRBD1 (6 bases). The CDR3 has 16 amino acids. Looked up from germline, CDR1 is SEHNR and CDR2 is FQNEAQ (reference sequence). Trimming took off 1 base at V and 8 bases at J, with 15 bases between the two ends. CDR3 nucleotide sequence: TGTGCCAGCAGCTTAGGTGTTGGGGGCGCAGATTCACCCCTCCACTTT. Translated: CASSLGVGGADSPLHF.

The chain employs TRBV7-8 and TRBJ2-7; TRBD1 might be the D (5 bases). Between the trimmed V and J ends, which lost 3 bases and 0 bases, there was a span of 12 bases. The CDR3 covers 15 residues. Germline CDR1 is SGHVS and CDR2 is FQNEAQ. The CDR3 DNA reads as TGTGCCAGCAGCTTTGGGGCGGCAATCTCCTACGAGCAGTACTTC. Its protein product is CASSFGAAISYEQYF.

The CDR3 region is CASSQDSEAFF. The DNA of the CDR3 is TGTGCCAGCAGCCAGGACAGTGAAGCTTTCTTT. The rearrangement uses TRBV4-2 and TRBJ1-1; D might be TRBD1 (6 bases). The CDR3 loop spans 11 amino acids. Germline V gene lookup returns CDR1 LGHNA and CDR2 YNFKEQ. With 3 bases removed from V and 7 bases from J, the gap between germline ends came to 6 bases.

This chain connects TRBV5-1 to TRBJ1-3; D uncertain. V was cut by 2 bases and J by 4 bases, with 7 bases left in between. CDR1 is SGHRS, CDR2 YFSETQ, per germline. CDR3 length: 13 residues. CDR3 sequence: CASSFNEGNTIYF. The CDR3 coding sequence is TGCGCCAGCAGCTTCAACGAGGGAAACACCATATATTTT.

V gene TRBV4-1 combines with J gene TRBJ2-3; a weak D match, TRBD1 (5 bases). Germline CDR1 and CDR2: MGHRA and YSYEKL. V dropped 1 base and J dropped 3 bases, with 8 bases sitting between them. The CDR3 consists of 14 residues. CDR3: CASSQAAGTDTQYF. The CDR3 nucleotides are TGCGCCAGCAGCCAAGCGGCAGGGACAGATACGCAGTATTTT.

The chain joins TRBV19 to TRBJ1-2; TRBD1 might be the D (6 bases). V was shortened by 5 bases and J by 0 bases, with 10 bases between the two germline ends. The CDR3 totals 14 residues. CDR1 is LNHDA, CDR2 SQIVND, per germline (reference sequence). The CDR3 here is CASSPRTANYGYTF. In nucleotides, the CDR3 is TGTGCCAGTAGTCCCCGGACAGCTAACTATGGCTACACCTTC.

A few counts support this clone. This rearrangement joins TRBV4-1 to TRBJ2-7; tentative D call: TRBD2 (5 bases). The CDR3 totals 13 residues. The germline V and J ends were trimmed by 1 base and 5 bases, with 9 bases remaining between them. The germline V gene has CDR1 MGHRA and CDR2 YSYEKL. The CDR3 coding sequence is TGCGCCAGCAGCCAAGGGTTGGGAGACGAGCAGTACTTC. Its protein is CASSQGLGDEQYF.